This T cell receptor (beta chain) comes out of a study of identical twins. General study points: Whereas memory repertoires showed no such difference, abundant cord blood beta clonotypes carried fewer insertions. The study found weaker excess twin sharing in beta out-of-frame sequences. Out-of-frame alpha sequences common to twins exhibited an excess of low generation probability.

The CDR3 has 14 amino acids. Germline V gives CDR1 ENHRY, CDR2 SYGVKD. Trimming took 6 bases from V and 8 from J; bases not matched to a gene: 12. Template switching added a universal primer site, and cDNA bore unique molecular identifiers. TCRdb re-derived calls from the 5' RACE reads in MiXCR, one entry per CDR3 protein. The sample holds 700,000 to 950,000 distinct CDR3 sequences; 10% to 15% are singletons and the top ten take about 1.6%. A word on this clonotype: Its antigen is currently unknown.

Another study also made use of these data, one on yellow fever vaccine responses in identical twins.

The V and J genes are TRBV10-3 and TRBJ1-2; 7 bases fit TRBD1. Sequences were obtained from PBMCs. This TCR came from a woman aged 18-30 years in good health. The CDR3 is CAIRRDSLYAGYTF. In nucleotides, the CDR3 is TGTGCCATCAGGCGGGACAGCCTCTATGCGGGCTACACCTTC.